Here is one T cell receptor beta chain with its context. The target antigen is unknown. The data stem from a study of cytomegalovirus exposure and HLA in healthy donors. Study results and limitations: No immune exposure information besides CMV serostatus was available.

The PCR used 60 Vbeta and 13 Jbeta primers. The method was immunoSEQ multiplex PCR; TCRdb's version includes in-frame clones alone and lacks a portion of them. The sample contains some 190,000 clones, roughly four fifths of which appear only once. Per the germline V gene, CDR1 is ENHRY and CDR2 is SYGVKD. The V gene end was trimmed by 2 bases and the J gene end by 3 bases; junction bases not matched to a gene: 5. This CDR3 comprises 15 residues. The V call is TRBV10-3, the J call TRBJ2-7; 9 bases agree with TRBD1. Sequenced sample: PBMCs. The TCR originated in a man aged 40-55 years in good health and CMV-seropositive. The CDR3 here is CAISEGQGRNYEQYF. In DNA, the CDR3 is TGTGCCATCAGTGAGGGACAGGGGAGGAACTACGAGCAGTACTTC.